This is a list of T cell receptor beta chains from one sample in a study of blood T cell repertoires in COVID-19. Method: immunoSEQ multiplex PCR; TCRdb's copy keeps in-frame clones and lacks some. The sample gives roughly 70,000 clones, about four fifths of which show up once; 15% to 20% is in the top ten. The sequenced sample was peripheral blood. The receptors come from an older man who had recovered from COVID-19. The CDR3 runs from the conserved cysteine through the conserved F or W. D genes are given only for firm matches. Size tells how often a clone was seen (once, few, many) or the class of an expanded clone, and some rows leave it out.

j_call: TRBJ1-2
clone_size: -
v_call: TRBV6-5
d_call: TRBD1
cdr3_length: 14
cdr3_aa: CASSYSPGTGFLTF
cdr3_nt: TGTGCCAGCAGTTACTCCCCCGGGACAGGGTTTCTCACCTTC

j_call: TRBJ2-5
clone_size: -
v_call: TRBV11-3
d_call: TRBD1
cdr3_length: 13
cdr3_aa: CASSLGQGETQYF
cdr3_nt: TGTGCCAGCAGCTTAGGACAGGGGGAGACCCAGTACTTC

j_call: TRBJ2-7
clone_size: -
v_call: TRBV5-1
d_call: TRBD2
cdr3_length: 15
cdr3_aa: CASSSDGGGRNEQYF
cdr3_nt: TGCGCCAGCAGCTCGGATGGGGGAGGGCGGAACGAGCAGTACTTC

j_call: TRBJ2-7
clone_size: -
v_call: TRBV7-9
d_call: -
cdr3_length: 11
cdr3_aa: CASSATYEQYF
cdr3_nt: TGTGCCAGCAGCGCGACCTACGAGCAGTACTTC

j_call: TRBJ1-4
clone_size: -
v_call: TRBV28
d_call: TRBD1
cdr3_length: 14
cdr3_aa: CASSYALHRGKLFF
cdr3_nt: TGTGCCAGCAGTTACGCCCTACACAGGGGAAAACTGTTTTTT

j_call: TRBJ1-2
clone_size: -
v_call: TRBV5-4
d_call: -
cdr3_length: 14
cdr3_aa: CASSLEAESYGYTF
cdr3_nt: TGTGCCAGCAGCTTGGAGGCGGAGAGCTATGGCTACACCTTC

j_call: TRBJ1-1
clone_size: -
v_call: TRBV27
d_call: -
cdr3_length: 13
cdr3_aa: CASRGAANTEAFF
cdr3_nt: TGTGCCAGCAGAGGGGCGGCGAACACTGAAGCTTTCTTT

j_call: TRBJ2-5
clone_size: -
v_call: TRBV11-3
d_call: -
cdr3_length: 15
cdr3_aa: CASSLDRLDGETQYF
cdr3_nt: TGTGCCAGCAGCTTAGATCGGCTAGATGGGGAGACCCAGTACTTC

j_call: TRBJ2-1
clone_size: -
v_call: TRBV7-2
d_call: -
cdr3_length: 12
cdr3_aa: CASSLRGYEQFF
cdr3_nt: TGTGCCAGCAGCTTAAGGGGTTATGAGCAGTTCTTC

j_call: TRBJ2-3
clone_size: -
v_call: TRBV29-1
d_call: -
cdr3_length: 12
cdr3_aa: CSLRLGEDTQYF
cdr3_nt: TGCAGCCTAAGACTAGGTGAAGATACGCAGTATTTT

j_call: TRBJ1-1
clone_size: -
v_call: TRBV21-1
d_call: -
cdr3_length: 15
cdr3_aa: CASSAQRGFDTEAFF
cdr3_nt: TGTGCCAGCAGCGCCCAGCGGGGATTCGACACTGAAGCTTTCTTT

j_call: TRBJ2-2
clone_size: -
v_call: TRBV5-1
d_call: -
cdr3_length: 14
cdr3_aa: CASSFQGMAGELFF
cdr3_nt: TGCGCCAGCAGCTTTCAGGGTATGGCCGGGGAGCTGTTTTTT

j_call: TRBJ2-5
clone_size: few
v_call: TRBV4-3
d_call: -
cdr3_length: 18
cdr3_aa: CASSQDRLAKTLQETQYF
cdr3_nt: TGCGCCAGCAGCCAAGATCGTCTAGCGAAGACCCTACAAGAGACCCAGTACTTC

j_call: TRBJ1-3
clone_size: -
v_call: TRBV28
d_call: -
cdr3_length: 14
cdr3_aa: CASTHRESGNTIYF
cdr3_nt: TGTGCCAGCACACACAGGGAGTCGGGAAACACCATATATTTT

j_call: TRBJ2-2
clone_size: -
v_call: TRBV5-4
d_call: TRBD1
cdr3_length: 15
cdr3_aa: CASSYDRGNTGELFF
cdr3_nt: TGTGCCAGCAGCTACGACAGGGGGAACACCGGGGAGCTGTTTTTT

j_call: TRBJ1-2
clone_size: -
v_call: TRBV15
d_call: -
cdr3_length: 14
cdr3_aa: CATSRDRWGGGYTF
cdr3_nt: TGTGCCACCAGCAGAGATCGATGGGGGGGAGGCTACACCTTC

j_call: TRBJ1-2
clone_size: -
v_call: TRBV4-1
d_call: -
cdr3_length: 14
cdr3_aa: CASSQETTNYGYTF
cdr3_nt: TGCGCCAGCAGCCAAGAGACTACTAACTATGGCTACACCTTC

j_call: TRBJ2-6
clone_size: -
v_call: TRBV19
d_call: -
cdr3_length: 15
cdr3_aa: CASSIEGAGANVLTF
cdr3_nt: TGTGCCAGTAGTATAGAGGGAGCTGGGGCCAACGTCCTGACTTTC

j_call: TRBJ1-1
clone_size: -
v_call: TRBV4-3
d_call: TRBD1
cdr3_length: 15
cdr3_aa: CASRRQTGSGTEAFF
cdr3_nt: TGCGCCAGCCGGCGACAGACAGGGAGTGGCACTGAAGCTTTCTTT

j_call: TRBJ2-3
clone_size: -
v_call: TRBV7-9
d_call: -
cdr3_length: 14
cdr3_aa: CASSLPLSTDTQYF
cdr3_nt: TGTGCCAGCAGCTTACCACTGAGCACAGATACGCAGTATTTT

j_call: TRBJ2-3
clone_size: -
v_call: TRBV5-4
d_call: -
cdr3_length: 14
cdr3_aa: CASRRETSTDTQYF
cdr3_nt: TGTGCCAGCCGGCGGGAAACTAGCACAGATACGCAGTATTTT

j_call: TRBJ2-7
clone_size: -
v_call: TRBV19
d_call: -
cdr3_length: 15
cdr3_aa: CASSFAQGPSYEQYF
cdr3_nt: TGTGCCAGTAGTTTCGCGCAGGGGCCATCCTACGAGCAGTACTTC

j_call: TRBJ2-2
clone_size: -
v_call: TRBV6-4
d_call: TRBD1
cdr3_length: 14
cdr3_aa: CASSGTGNTGELFF
cdr3_nt: TGTGCCAGCAGTGGGACAGGGAACACCGGGGAGCTGTTTTTT